Listed below are T cell receptor beta chains from one sample, sequenced in a study of glioma-infiltrating T cells. One entry per CDR3 protein results from TCRdb running MiXCR on the multiplex PCR reads. The data show about 140,000 distinct CDR3 sequences, about 39% seen once. The source material was glioma tissue, nonneoplastic brain tissue, or PBMCs (not recorded which). All receptors derive from a human donor with low-grade glioma or glioblastoma, undergoing nonglioma brain surgery, or in good health (not recorded which). Each CDR3 is given with its conserved first and last residue. D genes are given only for firm matches. Clone sizes are given selectively: once, few, many, or a class where the clone is expanded.

CDR3 DNA: TGTGCCAGCAGTTTAGACGCCCCAGGCAATCAGCCCCAGCATTTT
CDR3 protein: CASSLDAPGNQPQHF
clone size: many
J gene: TRBJ1-5
V gene: TRBV28
D gene: -

CDR3 DNA: TGTGCCAGCAGTTACTCTCCATCGGGGGGGCTCTACAATGAGCAGTTCTTC
CDR3 protein: CASSYSPSGGLYNEQFF
clone size: many
J gene: TRBJ2-1
V gene: TRBV6-6
D gene: TRBD2

CDR3 DNA: TGTGCCAGCAGCCATGACAGGGGGCGATCGGGAGATACGCAGTATTTT
CDR3 protein: CASSHDRGRSGDTQYF
clone size: few
J gene: TRBJ2-3
V gene: TRBV7-9
D gene: TRBD1

CDR3 DNA: TGTGCCAGCAGTCCTGGACTAGCGGGGGGGGCAGATACGCAGTATTTT
CDR3 protein: CASSPGLAGGADTQYF
clone size: -
J gene: TRBJ2-3
V gene: TRBV6-1
D gene: TRBD2

CDR3 DNA: TGTGCCAGCAGCCGAAGACAGAATGAAGCTTTCTTT
CDR3 protein: CASSRRQNEAFF
clone size: few
J gene: TRBJ1-1
V gene: TRBV6-1
D gene: -

CDR3 DNA: TGCAGTGCTAGAGCCCAGGGAAGTGAGGGTCAGCCCCAGCATTTT
CDR3 protein: CSARAQGSEGQPQHF
clone size: -
J gene: TRBJ1-5
V gene: TRBV20-1
D gene: -

CDR3 DNA: TGTGCCAGCTCTATTCCCGGGAACAATGAGCAGTTCTTC
CDR3 protein: CASSIPGNNEQFF
clone size: -
J gene: TRBJ2-1
V gene: TRBV6-2/TRBV6-3
D gene: -

CDR3 DNA: TGTGCCACCAGTGGTACGGGCGAAGATACGCAGTATTTT
CDR3 protein: CATSGTGEDTQYF
clone size: -
J gene: TRBJ2-3
V gene: TRBV24-1
D gene: -

CDR3 DNA: TGTGCCAGCAGTGAAGTGGGAAACACCATATATTTT
CDR3 protein: CASSEVGNTIYF
clone size: -
J gene: TRBJ1-3
V gene: TRBV6-1
D gene: -

CDR3 DNA: TGCGCCAGCAGCCAAGGTGGACGGGAAAACTATGGCTACACCTTC
CDR3 protein: CASSQGGRENYGYTF
clone size: -
J gene: TRBJ1-2
V gene: TRBV4-1
D gene: -

CDR3 DNA: TGTGCCAGCAGTTACTCCCCTACAGGGAGCCCCCGCTCCTACAATGAGCAGTTCTTC
CDR3 protein: CASSYSPTGSPRSYNEQFF
clone size: -
J gene: TRBJ2-1
V gene: TRBV6-2/TRBV6-3
D gene: -

CDR3 DNA: TGTGCCAGCAGTTTAAAGGTGGGCACAGATACGCAGTATTTT
CDR3 protein: CASSLKVGTDTQYF
clone size: few
J gene: TRBJ2-3
V gene: TRBV12-3/TRBV12-4
D gene: -

CDR3 DNA: TGTGCCAGCAGTTTGGTCGTACACACTGAAGCTTTCTTT
CDR3 protein: CASSLVVHTEAFF
clone size: few
J gene: TRBJ1-1
V gene: TRBV27
D gene: -

CDR3 DNA: TGTGCCAGCAGTGAAACAGACAGGGCGGTTCACGAGCAGTTCTTC
CDR3 protein: CASSETDRAVHEQFF
clone size: many
J gene: TRBJ2-1
V gene: TRBV6-1
D gene: TRBD1

CDR3 DNA: TGTGCCAGCATTCGGACAGGGTCGTACAATGAGCAGTTCTTC
CDR3 protein: CASIRTGSYNEQFF
clone size: many
J gene: TRBJ2-1
V gene: TRBV6-1
D gene: TRBD1

CDR3 DNA: TGCAGTGCCCAACGGGCGGGAGGGCCTTTCACCGGGGAGCTGTTTTTT
CDR3 protein: CSAQRAGGPFTGELFF
clone size: few
J gene: TRBJ2-2
V gene: TRBV20-1
D gene: TRBD2

CDR3 DNA: TGTGCCAGCAGCCCCGGGGTAGGCCAAGAGACCCAGTACTTC
CDR3 protein: CASSPGVGQETQYF
clone size: -
J gene: TRBJ2-5
V gene: TRBV7-3
D gene: -

CDR3 DNA: TGTGCCAGCAGTCTTGGACGGACAAACTATGGCTACACCTTC
CDR3 protein: CASSLGRTNYGYTF
clone size: few
J gene: TRBJ1-2
V gene: TRBV6-2/TRBV6-3
D gene: -

CDR3 DNA: TGTGCCCGCAGCTTAGTGGGTGGCCAGCCCCAGCATTTT
CDR3 protein: CARSLVGGQPQHF
clone size: -
J gene: TRBJ1-5
V gene: TRBV7-2
D gene: -

CDR3 DNA: TGTGCCAGCAGCCAAGGGTCTAGCGGCCAAGAGACCCAGTACTTC
CDR3 protein: CASSQGSSGQETQYF
clone size: -
J gene: TRBJ2-5
V gene: TRBV14
D gene: TRBD2

CDR3 DNA: TGTGCCAGCAGAATACCGGGACGCACCCAAGAGACCCAGTACTTC
CDR3 protein: CASRIPGRTQETQYF
clone size: -
J gene: TRBJ2-5
V gene: TRBV11-2
D gene: -

CDR3 DNA: TGCAGTGCTAAGAATCTAGCGGGGAGCACAGATACGCAGTATTTT
CDR3 protein: CSAKNLAGSTDTQYF
clone size: -
J gene: TRBJ2-3
V gene: TRBV20-1
D gene: TRBD2

CDR3 DNA: TGTGCCAGCAGCCAAACAACAGGGAGGGGGACCGGGGAGCTGTTTTTT
CDR3 protein: CASSQTTGRGTGELFF
clone size: -
J gene: TRBJ2-2
V gene: TRBV7-2
D gene: -

CDR3 DNA: TGCGCCAGCAGCCATGCCGTAGGACAGGGGTACGAGCAGTACTTC
CDR3 protein: CASSHAVGQGYEQYF
clone size: -
J gene: TRBJ2-7
V gene: TRBV4-1
D gene: TRBD1

CDR3 DNA: TGTGCCAGCAGCTTATCTTTGGGGGAGGTGCGCGAGCAGTACTTC
CDR3 protein: CASSLSLGEVREQYF
clone size: -
J gene: TRBJ2-7
V gene: TRBV7-6
D gene: -

CDR3 DNA: TGTGCCAGCAGTTACACAGGGTGGCATGGCTACACCTTC
CDR3 protein: CASSYTGWHGYTF
clone size: -
J gene: TRBJ1-2
V gene: TRBV6-6
D gene: -

CDR3 DNA: TGTGCCAGCAGTACCTCCCGACAGGCTCATGGCTACACCTTC
CDR3 protein: CASSTSRQAHGYTF
clone size: -
J gene: TRBJ1-2
V gene: TRBV27
D gene: -

CDR3 DNA: TGCGCCAGCAGCCAATCCCAAGACAGGAGATCCTACGAGCAGTACTTC
CDR3 protein: CASSQSQDRRSYEQYF
clone size: few
J gene: TRBJ2-7
V gene: TRBV4-1
D gene: -

CDR3 DNA: TGCAGTGCTAGACCGATCACCGGACAGGTCGGGAGCGGCACTGAAGCTTTCTTT
CDR3 protein: CSARPITGQVGSGTEAFF
clone size: few
J gene: TRBJ1-1
V gene: TRBV20-1
D gene: TRBD1